Sequencing of this TCR beta chain was carried out in a study of CD8+ T cells in alopecia areata. Worth noting for this clone: The antigen is unknown.

The sequencing template was cDNA reverse transcribed from extracted RNA. Using immunoSEQ multiplex PCR, the repertoire was profiled, and TCRdb retains in-frame clones only, with some absent. This sample has about 280,000 clones, with about 62% found just once. V was cut by 0 bases and J by 6 bases, with 8 bases left in between. Germline V lookup: CDR1 MNHNY, CDR2 SVGAGI (reference sequence). The CDR3 loop spans 13 amino acids. Whole-study findings and limits: While tofacitinib was given, many expanded lesional clones persisted in scalp and blood.

As for treatment: oral pan-JAK inhibitor, 5-10 mg twice daily. This TCR was recovered from a human donor with alopecia areata. This specimen consisted of CD4+ T cells sorted from blood, obtained at week 24, from a patient treated with tofacitinib. The chain joins TRBV6-6 to TRBJ1-2; D is undetermined. This CDR3 is CASSYSNRDGYTF. The CDR3 DNA reads as TGTGCCAGCAGTTACTCGAATCGAGATGGCTACACCTTC.